Each of the 13 T cell receptor beta chains below was sequenced from the same sample in a study of CD8+CD57+ T cells in acquired aplastic anemia. Genomic DNA, serving as template, underwent TCR beta VDJ and CDR3 profiling. TCRdb analysed the reads with MiXCR anew, one entry per CDR3 protein. The sample lists hundreds of thousands of distinct CDR3 sequences, roughly 53% seen once, with 1% to 1.5% in the top ten. All sequencing subjects had displayed CD8+CD57+ cell expansion on flow cytometry. Sequencing input: sorted CD4+, CD8+, or CD8+CD57+ T cells (not recorded which) from PBMCs. The source is a human donor with aplastic anemia.

This clonotype was counted a few times. The chain couples TRBV6-5 to TRBJ2-2; 9 nucleotides match TRBD2. Trimming cost V 4 bases and J 6 bases; bases outside gene matches: 9. This CDR3 has 16 amino acids. Germline V gene lookup returns CDR1 MNHEY and CDR2 SVGAGI. This CDR3 is CASSFRGGGAPGELFF. CDR3 sequence (DNA): TGTGCCAGCAGTTTCCGGGGCGGGGGGGCTCCCGGGGAGCTGTTTTTT.

This clonotype was detected many times. The rearrangement links TRBV9 to TRBJ2-1; TRBD1 agrees at 11 bases. The germline V gene encodes CDR1 SGDLS and CDR2 YYNGEE. V gave up 3 bases and J gave up 3 bases; unmatched junction bases: 5. The CDR3 is 16 residues long. The CDR3 loop reads CASSARGTGGYNEQFF. CDR3 bases: TGTGCCAGCAGCGCCCGTGGGACAGGGGGCTACAATGAGCAGTTCTTC.

This clonotype came up once. The genes are TRBV5-6 and TRBJ2-5; D ambiguous. Germline V gene data show CDR1 as SGHDT and CDR2 as YYEEEE. V lost 1 base, J lost 5 bases, and 3 bases lay in between. This CDR3 is 11 amino acids long. The CDR3 is CASSLYETQYF. CDR3 sequence (DNA): TGTGCCAGCAGCTTGTATGAGACCCAGTACTTC.

The J gene is TRBJ2-5, the V gene TRBV9, with 8 bases matching TRBD1. The CDR3 length is 14 residues. Germline V gene sequence: CDR1 SGDLS, CDR2 YYNGEE. With V trimmed by 5 bases and J by 5 bases, 8 bases remained unmatched. The CDR3 loop is CASSGTGALETQYF. CDR3 sequence (DNA): TGTGCCAGCAGTGGGACAGGCGCTCTGGAGACCCAGTACTTC. Looking up the rest from reference TRBV9 and TRBJ2-5 gives the full variable domain: DSGVTQTPKHLITATGQRVTLRCSPRSGDLSVYWYQQSLDQGLQFLIQYYNGEERAKGNILERFSAQQFPDLHSELNLSSLELGDSALYFCASSGTGALETQYFGPGTRLLVL.

The rearrangement links TRBV10-3 to TRBJ2-7; a weak D match, TRBD1 (5 bases). Trimming pared 0 bases from V and 2 bases from J, leaving 11 bases between. The CDR3 has 15 amino acids. Germline V lookup: CDR1 ENHRY, CDR2 SYGVKD. The CDR3 sequence: CAISESAGKAYEQYF. The DNA for the CDR3 is TGTGCCATCAGTGAGTCGGCAGGGAAGGCCTACGAGCAGTACTTC.

The table lists this clonotype with a few counts. The chain uses TRBV20-1 and TRBJ2-2, with D perhaps TRBD1 (6 bases). Germline V lookup: CDR1 DFQATT, CDR2 SNEGSKA (reference sequence). Trimming pared 6 bases from V and 2 bases from J, leaving 10 bases between. CDR3 length: 13 amino acids. For the CDR3, the DNA is TGCAGTGCAAGGGGACACAACACCGGGGAGCTGTTTTTT. Protein sequence: CSARGHNTGELFF.

This chain joins TRBV14 and TRBJ1-2, with D uncertain. Between the trimmed V and J ends, which lost 0 bases and 4 bases, there was a span of 12 bases. Germline lookup yields CDR1 SGHDN and CDR2 FVKESK. This CDR3 has 15 amino acids. The CDR3: CASSQETWSTYGYTF. CDR3 coding DNA: TGTGCCAGCAGCCAAGAAACGTGGAGCACCTATGGCTACACCTTC. The entire variable domain, with the rest obtained from reference TRBV14 and TRBJ1-2, is as follows: EAGVTQFPSHSVIEKGQTVTLRCDPISGHDNLYWYRRVMGKEIKFLLHFVKESKQDESGMPNNRFLAERTGGTYSTLKVQPAELEDSGVYFCASSQETWSTYGYTFGSGTRLTVV.

This chain links TRBV29-1 with TRBJ1-2; D remains ambiguous. V was clipped by 7 bases and J by 5 bases, with 17 bases between them. CDR1 SQVTM and CDR2 ANQGSEA come from the germline V gene. The length of the CDR3 is 13 residues. The CDR3 nucleotides read TGCAGCGCTGGGCCCGGACCGAGGTATGGCTACACCTTC. Translation: CSAGPGPRYGYTF.

J is TRBJ2-7 and V is TRBV10-3; D unresolved. V dropped 0 bases and J dropped 6 bases, with 3 bases sitting between them. Germline V gene sequence: CDR1 ENHRY, CDR2 SYGVKD. This CDR3 has 11 residues. The CDR3 DNA follows: TGTGCCATCAGTGAGTCTCGCGAGCAGTACTTC. As protein: CAISESREQYF.

This clonotype appeared a few times. The V and J genes are TRBV2 and TRBJ2-6; the D gene is possibly TRBD1 (6 bases). This CDR3 is built from 15 residues. V was shortened by 6 bases and J by 4 bases, with 13 bases between the two germline ends. Germline CDR1 reads SNHLY; CDR2 reads FYNNEI. The CDR3: CASSATGQGANVLTF. For the CDR3, the DNA is TGTGCCAGCAGCGCCACAGGGCAAGGGGCCAACGTCCTGACTTTC.

The chain uses TRBV20-1 and TRBJ2-7; perhaps TRBD2 as D (6 bases). The CDR3 runs to 13 residues. The V gene lost 4 bases and the J gene lost 3 bases, with 13 bases spanning the gap. The V gene's germline CDR1 is DFQATT and CDR2 SNEGSKA (reference sequence). CDR3 sequence: CSAKVGLNYEQYF. The CDR3 nucleotides read TGCAGTGCTAAAGTGGGACTGAACTACGAGCAGTACTTC.

As regards this clonotype: A read error is possible here, since a much larger clone lies one base away. The conserved phenylalanine or tryptophan normally closing the CDR3 is absent here, so this likely arose from a read error. The gene calls are TRBV3-1 and TRBJ1-2; D gene unclear. V was clipped by 1 base and J by 10 bases, with 16 bases between them. The CDR3 consists of 14 residues. Germline CDR1 is LGHDT and CDR2 is YNNKEL (reference sequence). The CDR3 nucleotides are TGTGCCAGCAGCCAAGCTCTGGGGTTAGGAGACTACACCCTC. This sequence encodes CASSQALGLGDYTL.

This clonotype was counted ten times or more. The rearrangement joins TRBV2 to TRBJ2-3; no definite D call. The CDR3 sequence is 14 residues long. V gave up 2 bases and J gave up 0 bases, with 6 bases separating them. Germline CDR1 SNHLY, CDR2 FYNNEI. Written as DNA, the CDR3 is TGTGCCAGCAGTGAACTACTTAGCACAGATACGCAGTATTTT. This translates into CASSELLSTDTQYF.